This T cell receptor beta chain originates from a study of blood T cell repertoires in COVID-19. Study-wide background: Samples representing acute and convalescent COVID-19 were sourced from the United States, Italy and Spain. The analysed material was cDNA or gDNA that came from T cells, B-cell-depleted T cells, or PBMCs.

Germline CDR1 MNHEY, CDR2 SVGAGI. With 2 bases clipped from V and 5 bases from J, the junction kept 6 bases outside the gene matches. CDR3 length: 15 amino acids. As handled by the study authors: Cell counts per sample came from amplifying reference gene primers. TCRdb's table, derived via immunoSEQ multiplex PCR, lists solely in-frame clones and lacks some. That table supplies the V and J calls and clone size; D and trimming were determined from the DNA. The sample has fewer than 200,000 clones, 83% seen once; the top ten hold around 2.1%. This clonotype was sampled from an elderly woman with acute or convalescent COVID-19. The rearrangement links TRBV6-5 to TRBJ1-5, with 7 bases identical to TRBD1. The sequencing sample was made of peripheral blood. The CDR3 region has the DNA TGTGCCAGCAGTTACCGGACAGGAAAGGATCAGCCCCAGCATTTT. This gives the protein CASSYRTGKDQPQHF.